This T cell receptor (beta chain) was identified during a study of blood T cell repertoires in COVID-19. The overall study: Some COVID-19 samples were acute and others convalescent; all came from the United States, Italy and Spain.

Only in-frame clones appear in the TCRdb table, and some are missing; sequencing was by immunoSEQ multiplex PCR. Of around 330,000 clones listed, around nine tenths are singletons. The V gene's germline CDR1 is MGHRA and CDR2 YSYEKL. This CDR3 has 15 residues. The V segment lost 2 bases and the J segment 1 base; nucleotides outside the gene matches: 5. This chain links TRBV4-1 with TRBJ2-7; 7 bases agree with TRBD2. Sequenced sample: peripheral blood. The sequence was collected from a woman aged 45 to 65 with active or convalescent COVID-19. DNA of the CDR3: TGCGCCAGCAGCCAAACCACTAGCGCGTCCTACGAGCAGTACTTC. It translates to CASSQTTSASYEQYF.